Described below is a single TCR beta chain sequence and its context. This record belongs to a study of PD-L1 blockade in urothelial cancer. CDR3 size: 13 residues. Germline values: CDR1 MNHEY, CDR2 SMNVEV (reference sequence). V lost 3 bases and J 6 bases, leaving 10 bases between the germline ends. Time point given: peripheral blood 6 weeks after treatment start. Patients in the study were battling locally advanced or metastatic urothelial carcinoma. Peripheral blood mononuclear cells were collected from every patient before and during treatment, yielding between 1 and 8 samples per patient. Measured with immunoSEQ multiplex PCR; TCRdb has only the in-frame clones, and not every one. This table holds around 110,000 clones, 75% to 90% found once.

This receptor was identified in a man in his sixties with urothelial cancer. This sample comprised PBMCs, obtained around atezolizumab (anti-PD-L1) treatment. The chain has TRBV27 and TRBJ2-3, with D possibly matching TRBD1 (6 bases). Here the CDR3 reads CASSLNQGDTQYF. In DNA form, the CDR3 reads TGTGCCAGCAGTTTGAACCAGGGGGATACGCAGTATTTT.